This T cell receptor beta chain was documented in a study of blood T cell repertoires in COVID-19. The CDR3 loop spans 13 amino acids. With 5 bases removed from V and 7 bases from J, the gap between germline ends came to 14 bases. This table comes from immunoSEQ multiplex PCR, and its TCRdb copy is limited to in-frame clones, with some not included. The sample shows roughly 300,000 clones, about 90% of them seen only once. This TCR was sampled from a woman aged 45-65 years who had recovered from COVID-19. The specimen sequenced was peripheral blood. J is TRBJ2-5 and V is TRBV12-3 or TRBV12-4, with D possibly being TRBD1 (5 bases). The CDR3 DNA reads as TGTGCCAGCAGTCCATTCCAAAGGGGGACCCAGTACTTC. As protein: CASSPFQRGTQYF.